Each of the 18 T cell receptor beta chains below was sequenced from the same sample in a study of response to subunit inactivated influenza vaccine. One entry per CDR3 protein results from TCRdb running MiXCR on the RT-PCR reads. The table lists around 500,000 distinct CDR3 sequences, 9.5% to 12% of them singletons, with approximately 12% in the top ten. The sequences come from PBMCs from blood, collected about 40 days after vaccination. All receptors derive from a man in his fifties who received an inactivated influenza vaccine.

This chain links TRBV10-3 with TRBJ1-4, with D perhaps TRBD1 (5 bases). V lost 10 bases, J lost 7 bases, and 16 bases lay in between. The CDR3 sequence is 13 residues long. CDR1 is ENHRY and CDR2 is SYGVKD in the germline V gene. The CDR3 DNA reads as TGTGCCACCGCAGCGGGGCCGGGTGAAAAACTGTTTTTT. Translation gives CATAAGPGEKLFF.

This clonotype was picked up a small number of times. V and J are TRBV4-1 and TRBJ2-3; a possible D gene is TRBD2 (5 bases). Looked up from germline, CDR1 is MGHRA and CDR2 is YSYEKL. The CDR3 sequence is 17 residues long. V lost 1 base and J 2 bases, leaving 16 bases between the germline ends. The CDR3 here is CASSQGESGGTTDTQYF. The CDR3 nucleotides are TGCGCCAGCAGCCAAGGGGAAAGCGGCGGAACCACAGATACGCAGTATTTT.

This clonotype was seen a few times. The chain employs TRBV4-3 and TRBJ2-3; the D is unclear. This CDR3 spans 14 amino acids. CDR1 and CDR2 (germline): LGHNA, YSLEER. The germline V and J ends were trimmed by 0 bases and 1 base, with 5 bases remaining between them. CDR3 loop: CASSQEVRTDTQYF. CDR3 nucleotides: TGCGCCAGCAGCCAAGAGGTCCGCACAGATACGCAGTATTTT.

This clonotype appeared a few times. This chain connects TRBV24-1 to TRBJ2-3, with D perhaps matching TRBD2 (6 bases). Germline CDR1 KGHDR, CDR2 SFDVKD. V lost 5 bases and J lost 5, with 7 bases in between. CDR3 length: 12 residues. CDR3 in amino acids: CATSAGVDTQYF. The DNA for the CDR3 is TGTGCCACCAGTGCGGGGGTAGATACGCAGTATTTT.

This clonotype has a count of ten or more. J is TRBJ1-4 and V is TRBV12-3 or TRBV12-4; a weak D match, TRBD1 (5 bases). V was trimmed by 7 bases and J by 8 bases, leaving 20 bases between them. This CDR3 is built from 15 residues. As DNA, the CDR3 is TGTGCCAGCAAAGCTTTTCAGGGACCGAACGAAAAACTGTTTTTT. As protein: CASKAFQGPNEKLFF.

The sample holds many counts of this clonotype. V is TRBV10-3 and J is TRBJ1-2, with D uncertain. This CDR3 is built from 14 residues. Germline-derived CDR1 and CDR2 are ENHRY and SYGVKD. V dropped 3 bases and J dropped 4 bases, with 12 bases sitting between them. This CDR3 reads CAISEGQQIYGYTF. In DNA, the CDR3 is TGTGCCATCAGTGAAGGTCAACAGATCTATGGCTACACCTTC.

The chain has TRBV20-1 and TRBJ2-7; 9 bases are shared with TRBD2. The CDR3 extends over 14 amino acids. Trimming took 1 base from V and 6 from J; bases not matched to a gene: 7. Per the germline V gene, CDR1 is DFQATT and CDR2 is SNEGSKA (reference sequence). In DNA, the CDR3 is TGCAGTGCTAGAGGGCTAGCGGGAAACCTCGAGCAGTACTTC. As protein: CSARGLAGNLEQYF.

V gene TRBV5-1 combines with J gene TRBJ1-1, with D possibly being TRBD1 (5 bases). V lost 4 bases, J lost 4 bases, and 20 bases lay in between. In germline, CDR1 is SGHRS, CDR2 YFSETQ. The length of the CDR3 is 16 residues. The CDR3 DNA reads TGCGCCAGCAGCCACCGGGACCCCACCTCGGGCACTGAAGCTTTCTTT. Its protein product is CASSHRDPTSGTEAFF.

In this sample, this clonotype turned up many times. The chain has TRBV12-3 or TRBV12-4 and TRBJ2-7; the D is unclear. Deletions cut 5 bases from V and 6 bases from J, with 8 bases between. There are 11 residues in the CDR3. The CDR3 loop reads CASSEFSEQYF. CDR3 sequence (DNA): TGTGCCAGCAGTGAGTTTAGCGAGCAGTACTTC.

This clonotype was counted at least ten times. The chain is built from TRBV4-3 and TRBJ2-3, with TRBD2 matching 8 bases. Germline V lookup: CDR1 LGHNA, CDR2 YSLEER. With 1 base clipped from V and 4 bases from J, the junction kept 4 bases outside the gene matches. The CDR3 spans 15 residues. The CDR3: CASSQVYGGADTQYF. CDR3 bases: TGCGCCAGCAGCCAAGTTTACGGGGGGGCAGATACGCAGTATTTT.

This clonotype showed up just a few times. V gene TRBV20-1 combines with J gene TRBJ2-5, with 10 bases identical to TRBD2. V lost 4 bases to trimming and J lost 2 bases; unmatched junction nucleotides: 7. The germline gives CDR1 DFQATT, CDR2 SNEGSKA (reference sequence). The CDR3 is 15 amino acids. The CDR3 DNA follows: TGCAGTGCTAAGAAACCGGGACTAGCGCAAGAGACCCAGTACTTC. Residues: CSAKKPGLAQETQYF.

CDR3 in amino acids: CSARETGRSDTQYF. The CDR3 region has the DNA TGCAGTGCTAGAGAGACAGGACGCTCAGATACGCAGTATTTT. This sequence joins TRBV20-1 and TRBJ2-3, with a possible D match to TRBD1 (6 bases). Germline V gene data show CDR1 as DFQATT and CDR2 as SNEGSKA (reference sequence). Trimming took 0 bases from V and 4 from J, leaving 11 bases between them. This CDR3 contains 14 residues.

The rearrangement links TRBV3-1 to TRBJ1-1; D is perhaps TRBD1 (5 bases). Germline assignment: CDR1 LGHDT and CDR2 YNNKEL (reference sequence). This CDR3 is 17 amino acids long. The V end lost 0 bases, the J end lost 2 bases, and 16 bases lay between the germline ends. CDR3 amino acids: CASSQERTPQSNTEAFF. DNA of the CDR3: TGTGCCAGCAGCCAAGAGAGGACACCGCAATCTAACACTGAAGCTTTCTTT.

The CDR3 protein is CASSTGLGYAEAFF. CDR3 in DNA: TGTGCCAGCAGCACAGGGCTAGGGTACGCTGAAGCTTTCTTT. The V call is TRBV5-6, the J call TRBJ1-1; TRBD1 is a possible D gene (6 bases). This CDR3 has 14 residues. Germline CDR1 and CDR2: SGHDT and YYEEEE. V gave up 4 bases and J gave up 6 bases, with 16 bases separating them.

This chain links TRBV11-2 with TRBJ1-1, with D perhaps matching TRBD1 (6 bases). Germline values: CDR1 SGHAT, CDR2 FQNNGV. The CDR3 loop spans 16 amino acids. The V and J ends lost 4 bases and 0 bases respectively, with 15 bases between them. CDR3 region: CASSSISGDMNTEAFF. CDR3 nucleotides: TGTGCCAGCAGCTCAATTAGTGGGGACATGAACACTGAAGCTTTCTTT.

This clonotype was counted at least ten times. The chain combines TRBV6-2 or TRBV6-3 with TRBJ2-1; D gene unclear. V was shortened by 5 bases and J by 9 bases, with 14 bases between the two germline ends. Looked up from germline, CDR1 is MNHEY and CDR2 is SVGEGT. The length of the CDR3 is 13 residues. The CDR3 DNA is TGTGCCAGCAGTGACTTCCGCAGCCGTGAGCAGTTCTTC. Protein product: CASSDFRSREQFF.

This clonotype was observed a few times. The chain is built from TRBV11-2 and TRBJ2-1, with D perhaps TRBD1 or TRBD2 (7 bases each). The ends were cut back, 4 bases at V and 7 bases at J, with 14 bases in the middle. Germline-derived CDR1 and CDR2 are SGHAT and FQNNGV. This CDR3 has 14 residues. In DNA, the CDR3 is TGTGCCAGCAGCTCGACAGGGAGGGGGAATGAGCAGTTCTTC. Residues: CASSSTGRGNEQFF.

This chain connects TRBV3-1 to TRBJ2-1; tentatively, D is TRBD2 (5 bases). This CDR3 comprises 14 residues. The germline V gene encodes CDR1 LGHDT and CDR2 YNNKEL (reference sequence). Deletions cut 2 bases from V and 6 bases from J, with 11 bases between. The CDR3 region has the DNA TGTGCCAGCAGCCAACACGCAGCGGCCAATGAGCAGTTCTTC. It yields the protein CASSQHAAANEQFF.